The clone carrying this T cell receptor beta chain has only a few counts. This sample is drawn from a study of blood T cells in healthy people across ages. The germline V gene encodes CDR1 SGHRS and CDR2 YFSETQ. V lost 4 bases and J lost 4, with 20 bases in between. This CDR3 contains 16 residues. Using a J-beta primer mix together with a sample-barcoded 5' primer, a second PCR was run for roughly 6 to 12 cycles. MiXCR, applied by TCRdb to the 5' RACE reads, yields one record per CDR3 protein. The data hold 1.5 million or so distinct CDR3 sequences, with approximately 38% observed a single time. Specimen: blood. This rearrangement joins TRBV5-1 to TRBJ1-2, with D possibly being TRBD1 (5 bases). This TCR came from a woman between 18 and 29 years old in good health. The chain's CDR3 is CASSQSGGAGGYGYTF. The CDR3 DNA reads TGCGCCAGCAGCCAGTCAGGCGGGGCAGGAGGCTATGGCTACACCTTC.